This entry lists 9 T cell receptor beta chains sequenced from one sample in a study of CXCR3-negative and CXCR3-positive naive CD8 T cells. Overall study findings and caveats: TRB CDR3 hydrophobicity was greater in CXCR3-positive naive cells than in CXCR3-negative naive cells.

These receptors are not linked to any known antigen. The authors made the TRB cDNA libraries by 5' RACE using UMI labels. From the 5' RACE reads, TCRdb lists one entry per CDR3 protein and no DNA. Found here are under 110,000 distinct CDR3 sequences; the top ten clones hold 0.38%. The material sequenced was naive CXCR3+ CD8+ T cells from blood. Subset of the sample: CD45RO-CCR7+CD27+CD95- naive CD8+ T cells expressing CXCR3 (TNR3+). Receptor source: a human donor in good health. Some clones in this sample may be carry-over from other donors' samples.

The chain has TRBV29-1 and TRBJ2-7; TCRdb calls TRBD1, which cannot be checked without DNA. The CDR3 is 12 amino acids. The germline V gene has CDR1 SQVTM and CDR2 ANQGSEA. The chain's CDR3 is CSAQGVNYEQYF.

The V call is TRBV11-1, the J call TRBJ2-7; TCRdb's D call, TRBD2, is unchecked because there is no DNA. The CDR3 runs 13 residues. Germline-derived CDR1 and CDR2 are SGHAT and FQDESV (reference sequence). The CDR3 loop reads CASSHGQGLEQYF.

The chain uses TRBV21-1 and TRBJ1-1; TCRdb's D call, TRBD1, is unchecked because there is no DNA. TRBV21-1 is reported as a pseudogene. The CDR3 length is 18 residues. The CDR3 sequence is CASSRRWTGHTWNTEAFF.

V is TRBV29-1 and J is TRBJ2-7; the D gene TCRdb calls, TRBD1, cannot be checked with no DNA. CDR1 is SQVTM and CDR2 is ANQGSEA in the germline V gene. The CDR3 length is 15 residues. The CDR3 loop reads CSVVLATGVYYEQYF.

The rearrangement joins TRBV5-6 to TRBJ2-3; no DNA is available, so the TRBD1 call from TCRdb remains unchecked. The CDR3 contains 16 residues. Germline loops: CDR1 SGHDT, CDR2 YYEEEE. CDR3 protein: CASSFSGGGLTDTQYF.

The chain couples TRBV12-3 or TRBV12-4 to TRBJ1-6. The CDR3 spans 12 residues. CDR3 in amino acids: CASRAEDSPLHF.

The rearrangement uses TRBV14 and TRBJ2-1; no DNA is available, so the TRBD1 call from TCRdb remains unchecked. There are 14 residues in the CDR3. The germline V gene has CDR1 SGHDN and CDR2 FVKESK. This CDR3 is CASGGESSYNEQFF.

The CDR3 loop reads CASSVIPQGFMNTEAFF. This sequence joins TRBV9 and TRBJ1-1; TCRdb selects TRBD1, and the lack of DNA leaves this call unchecked. From germline, CDR1 is SGDLS and CDR2 YYNGEE. This CDR3 is built from 17 residues.

CDR3 in amino acids: CSVGPGEGNTQYF. This chain joins TRBV29-1 and TRBJ2-3; no DNA is available, so the TRBD1 call from TCRdb remains unchecked. The V gene's germline CDR1 is SQVTM and CDR2 ANQGSEA. The CDR3 spans 13 residues.